This passage covers 16 T cell receptor beta chains from one sample sequenced in a study of shared clonotypes between healthy human individuals. Profiled with immunoSEQ multiplex PCR; TCRdb holds only in-frame clones, not every one. The data hold over a million clones, with roughly 74% observed a single time. Sequenced input: memory CD4+ T cells from PBMCs. Stated subset: CD45RA-negative fraction. These TCRs come from a man aged 18 to 30 in good health. Some clones in this sample may be carry-over from other donors' samples.

The V gene is TRBV5-4, the J gene TRBJ2-1; weak D call: TRBD1 (6 bases). Germline loops: CDR1 SGHNT, CDR2 YYREEE (reference sequence). V was shortened by 0 bases and J by 6 bases, with 13 bases between the two germline ends. This CDR3 has 15 residues. CDR3 DNA: TGTGCCAGCAGCTTGGACAGGGTCTCTGCCAATGAGCAGTTCTTC. Amino acid sequence: CASSLDRVSANEQFF.

The chain is built from TRBV5-1 and TRBJ2-7, with D tentatively TRBD1 (6 bases). This CDR3 has 16 residues. V was trimmed by 4 bases and J by 7 bases, leaving 24 bases between them. Germline V gives CDR1 SGHRS, CDR2 YFSETQ. The CDR3 region is CASSERPGQLTQEQYF. As DNA, the CDR3 is TGCGCCAGCAGCGAAAGACCGGGACAACTGACCCAGGAGCAGTACTTC.

This clone was counted between two and nine times. The J gene is TRBJ1-4, the V gene TRBV20-1; D uncertain. The CDR3 runs to 11 residues. V lost 2 bases to trimming and J lost 5 bases, with 3 bases between them. Germline V gene sequence: CDR1 DFQATT, CDR2 SNEGSKA (reference sequence). The CDR3 DNA reads TGCAGTGCTAGACAAAATGAAAAACTGTTTTTT. Translation: CSARQNEKLFF.

V is TRBV7-2 and J is TRBJ2-1; possible D gene TRBD2, 6 bases. Trimming removed 5 bases at V and 0 bases at J, with 14 bases between. Germline CDR1 and CDR2: SGHTA and FQGNSA. The CDR3 runs 16 residues. The CDR3 DNA is TGTGCCAGCAGCCACGGGGGTGCGGTCTCCTACAATGAGCAGTTCTTC. Translation: CASSHGGAVSYNEQFF.

This clone appeared a few times. V and J are TRBV28 and TRBJ1-5, with TRBD1 matching over 10 bases. From germline, CDR1 is MDHEN and CDR2 SYDVKM. Trimming removed 8 bases from V and 7 bases from J; junction bases left unmatched: 11. This CDR3 is built from 15 residues. DNA of the CDR3: TGTGCCAGCGGCGGGACAGGGGATAGTAGCCAGCCCCAGCATTTT. Protein product: CASGGTGDSSQPQHF.

The chain carries TRBV6-5 and TRBJ2-3, with TRBD2 identical over 11 bases. The length of the CDR3 is 16 residues. The V gene's germline CDR1 is MNHEY and CDR2 SVGAGI. J lost 4 bases, V lost 3 bases, and 6 bases had no gene match. The CDR3 loop reads CASSYVAGGKADTQYF. The CDR3 region has the DNA TGTGCCAGCAGTTATGTAGCGGGAGGGAAGGCAGATACGCAGTATTTT.

A word on this clone: Its ends do not fully match the called genes, so a read error is possible. The J gene is TRBJ2-3, the V gene TRBV4-3; TRBD2 aligns across 8 bases. This CDR3 comprises 16 residues. Germline V gene data show CDR1 as LGHNA and CDR2 as YSLEER. The CDR3 region is CASSKEQAGVTDTQYF. CDR3 in DNA: TGCGCCAGCAGCAAAGAACAAGCGGGAGTCACAGATACGCAGTATTTT.

The V gene is TRBV27, the J gene TRBJ2-1, with TRBD2 matching 7 bases. The CDR3 is 14 residues long. J was trimmed by 4 bases and V by 4 bases; bases with no gene match: 4. Germline V gene data show CDR1 as MNHEY and CDR2 as SMNVEV (reference sequence). Here the CDR3 reads CASSWGEGYNEQFF. The CDR3 DNA is TGTGCCAGCAGTTGGGGGGAGGGGTACAATGAGCAGTTCTTC.

The chain has TRBV5-1 and TRBJ2-3, with 9 bases aligning to TRBD2. In germline, CDR1 is SGHRS, CDR2 YFSETQ. This CDR3 contains 15 residues. After removal of 5 bases from V and 6 bases from J, the junction contained 10 bases not matched to a gene. The DNA of the CDR3 is TGCGCCAGCAGATGGGCCGGACTAGCGACGGATACGCAGTATTTT. It specifies CASRWAGLATDTQYF.

The chain is built from TRBV30 and TRBJ1-5, with D hard to call. Trimming pared 2 bases from V and 6 bases from J, leaving 8 bases between. The CDR3 extends over 12 amino acids. The germline V gene encodes CDR1 GTSNPN and CDR2 SVGIG (reference sequence). The CDR3 region has the DNA TGTGCCTGGAGTAAGGGCGGTCAGCCCCAGCATTTT. Encoded protein: CAWSKGGQPQHF.

J is TRBJ1-2 and V is TRBV7-2, with D unresolved. The CDR3 runs 14 residues. The germline CDR1 and CDR2 sequences are SGHTA and FQGNSA. V was pared by 2 bases and J by 5 bases, with 12 bases between. CDR3: CASSLPAGPYGYTF. The CDR3 region has the DNA TGTGCCAGCAGCTTACCGGCAGGACCATATGGCTACACCTTC.

This clone was picked up a small number of times. The chain couples TRBV12-5 to TRBJ2-7; the match to TRBD2 covers 11 bases. The germline V gene encodes CDR1 LGHNT and CDR2 FRNRAP. This CDR3 has 14 amino acids. The V and J ends lost 2 bases and 3 bases, in that order; junction bases with no gene match: 0. The CDR3 nucleotides read TGTGCTAGTGGTTTGCTAGCGGGGGGCTACGAGCAGTACTTC. Translating gives CASGLLAGGYEQYF.

V and J are TRBV5-1 and TRBJ1-1; perhaps TRBD1 as D (6 bases). The CDR3 contains 13 residues. The V gene lost 4 bases and the J gene lost 5 bases, with 12 bases spanning the gap. In germline, CDR1 is SGHRS, CDR2 YFSETQ. The CDR3 sequence: CASSPVRGTEAFF. CDR3 bases: TGCGCCAGCAGCCCGGTCAGGGGTACTGAAGCTTTCTTT.

This clone has a count of ten or more. The same CDR3 is also encoded by other DNA sequences in this sample. J is TRBJ2-7 and V is TRBV6-1; a weak D match, TRBD2 (5 bases). V lost 2 bases to trimming and J lost 2 bases, with 13 bases between them. The germline V gene encodes CDR1 MNHNS and CDR2 SASEGT. The CDR3 is made up of 15 amino acids. In DNA form, the CDR3 reads TGTGCCAGCAGTGAAAGAGGAGGCAGTACCTACGAGCAGTACTTC. Translating it yields CASSERGGSTYEQYF.

This clone was seen only once. The genes are TRBV28 and TRBJ2-1; 7 bases agree with TRBD2. CDR3 size: 12 residues. CDR1 and CDR2 (germline): MDHEN, SYDVKM. V shed 7 bases, J shed 8 bases, and the junction held 5 bases outside the gene matches. CDR3 loop: CASMAGVHEQFF. As DNA, the CDR3 is TGTGCCAGCATGGCGGGGGTTCATGAGCAGTTCTTC.

The V gene is TRBV7-2, the J gene TRBJ2-5, with TRBD1 matching over 8 bases. Germline assignment: CDR1 SGHTA and CDR2 FQGNSA. This CDR3 region has 17 residues. V lost 4 bases and J lost 4; bases outside the gene matches: 14. The CDR3 is CASSWVGQANGGETQYF. In DNA, the CDR3 is TGTGCCAGCAGCTGGGTGGGACAGGCGAATGGGGGAGAGACCCAGTACTTC.